This T cell receptor (beta chain) was sequenced in a study of STAT3 mutations in large granular lymphocyte leukemia. Study-wide background: Around two fifths of treated T-LGLL patients showed hematologic response to immunosuppression. Study-level points and caveats: In about 30% of the 18 patients, new TCR clonotypes emerged after therapy. Some patients had dominant TCR clones larger than their STAT3 mutant burden. In T-cell large granular lymphocyte leukemia, about half of patients showed multiple immunodominant subclonotypes. No sample exists from the first appearance of each clone.

Trimming cost V 4 bases and J 7 bases, with 13 bases left between them. The CDR3 spans 13 residues. CDR1 is SEHNR and CDR2 is FQNEAQ in the germline V gene (reference sequence). Clones were sequenced by immunoSEQ multiplex PCR, and TCRdb holds only the in-frame ones, with some missing. The repertoire holds 30,000 to 35,000 clones, with roughly 80% as singletons. Points on this clone: Its antigen is still unknown.

The clonotype comes from a woman aged 45 to 65 with T-cell large granular lymphocyte leukemia. Some clones in this sample may be carry-over from other donors' samples. The gene calls are TRBV7-9 and TRBJ1-2; perhaps TRBD1 as D (5 bases). Source material: peripheral blood mononuclear cells. The CDR3 DNA reads TGTGCCAGCAGCTCTGGCGGGGGGTCTGGCTACACCTTC. Protein product: CASSSGGGSGYTF.